This T cell receptor (beta chain) is from a study of blood T cells in healthy people across ages. Study outcomes and limitations: Changes seen in expanded clonotypes were possibly confounded by donor CMV status left unknown.

Concerning this clonotype: Its antigen remains unknown.

For the second PCR, which ran for 7 to 11 cycles, a sample-barcoded 5' primer and a J-beta primer mix were used. In TCRdb, the 5' RACE reads were re-called with MiXCR into one record per CDR3 protein. The sample shows about 650,000 distinct CDR3 sequences, around 52% of them seen only once. The germline V gene encodes CDR1 SGHDT and CDR2 YYEEEE. CDR3 length: 13 amino acids. The V gene lost 1 base and the J gene lost 1 base, with 5 bases spanning the gap. The sequence was obtained from a woman aged 80 or over in good health. V usage is TRBV5-6 and J usage is TRBJ1-1; the D is unclear. Sequenced material: blood. The CDR3 DNA follows: TGTGCCAGCAGCTTGCCGGGGAACACTGAAGCTTTCTTT. It specifies CASSLPGNTEAFF.